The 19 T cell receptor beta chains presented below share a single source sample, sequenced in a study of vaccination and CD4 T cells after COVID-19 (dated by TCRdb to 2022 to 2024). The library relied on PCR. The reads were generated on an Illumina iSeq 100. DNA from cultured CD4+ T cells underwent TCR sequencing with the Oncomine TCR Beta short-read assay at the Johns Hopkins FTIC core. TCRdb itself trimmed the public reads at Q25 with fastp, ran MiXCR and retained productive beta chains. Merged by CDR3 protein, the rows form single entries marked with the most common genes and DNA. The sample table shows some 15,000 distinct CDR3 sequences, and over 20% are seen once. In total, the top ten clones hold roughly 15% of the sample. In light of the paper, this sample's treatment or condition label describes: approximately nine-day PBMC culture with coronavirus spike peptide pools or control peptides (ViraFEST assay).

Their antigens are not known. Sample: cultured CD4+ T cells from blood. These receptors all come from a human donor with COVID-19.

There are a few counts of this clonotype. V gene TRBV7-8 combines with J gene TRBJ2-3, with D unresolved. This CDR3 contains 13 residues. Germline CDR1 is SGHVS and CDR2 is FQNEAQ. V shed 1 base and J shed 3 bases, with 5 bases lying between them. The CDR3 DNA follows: TGTGCCAGCAGCTTAGATGGGACAGATACGCAGTATTTT. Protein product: CASSLDGTDTQYF.

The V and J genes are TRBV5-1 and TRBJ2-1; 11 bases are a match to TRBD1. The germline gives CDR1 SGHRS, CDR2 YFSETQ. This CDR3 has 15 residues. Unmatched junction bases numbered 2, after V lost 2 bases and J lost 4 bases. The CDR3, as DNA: TGCGCCAGCAGCTTCCGGGACAGGGGGTACAATGAGCAGTTCTTC. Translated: CASSFRDRGYNEQFF.

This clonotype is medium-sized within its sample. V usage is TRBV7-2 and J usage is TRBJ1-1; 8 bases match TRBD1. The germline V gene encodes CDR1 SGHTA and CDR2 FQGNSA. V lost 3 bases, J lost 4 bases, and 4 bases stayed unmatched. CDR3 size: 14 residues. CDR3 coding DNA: TGTGCCAGCAGCTTGGGAGACAGGGGCACTGAAGCTTTCTTT. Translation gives CASSLGDRGTEAFF.

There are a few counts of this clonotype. CDR3 nucleotide sequence: TGTGCCAGCAGCCAACCTCAGGGGGCGCGGGGCTACACCTTC. Amino acid sequence: CASSQPQGARGYTF. The chain has TRBV5-4 and TRBJ1-2; TRBD1 aligns across 8 bases. The ends lost 4 bases at V and 8 bases at J; junction bases unmatched: 10. Germline loops: CDR1 SGHNT, CDR2 YYREEE (reference sequence). This CDR3 comprises 14 residues.

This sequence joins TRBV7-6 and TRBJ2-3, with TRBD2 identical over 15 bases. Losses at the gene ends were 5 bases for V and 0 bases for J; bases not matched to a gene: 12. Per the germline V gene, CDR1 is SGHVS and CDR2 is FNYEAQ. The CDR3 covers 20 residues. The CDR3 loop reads CASSQGTSGGQRASTDTQYF. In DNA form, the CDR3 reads TGTGCCAGCAGCCAAGGGACTAGCGGGGGGCAACGTGCTAGCACAGATACGCAGTATTTT.

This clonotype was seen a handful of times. In DNA form, the CDR3 reads TGTGCCAGCACCCTAACCGTCAACACAGATACGCAGTATTTT. Translation gives CASTLTVNTDTQYF. The genes are TRBV27 and TRBJ2-3; D call uncertain. This CDR3 region has 14 residues. The germline CDR1 and CDR2 sequences are MNHEY and SMNVEV (reference sequence). V lost 7 bases, J lost 2 bases, and 13 bases lay in between.

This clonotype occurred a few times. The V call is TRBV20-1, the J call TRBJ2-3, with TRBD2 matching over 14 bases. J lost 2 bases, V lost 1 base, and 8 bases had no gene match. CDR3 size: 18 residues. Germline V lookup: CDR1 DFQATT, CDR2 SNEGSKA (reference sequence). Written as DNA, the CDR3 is TGCAGTGCTAGAGGGCCTGGGACTAGCGGGAGACACACAGATACGCAGTATTTT. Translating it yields CSARGPGTSGRHTDTQYF.

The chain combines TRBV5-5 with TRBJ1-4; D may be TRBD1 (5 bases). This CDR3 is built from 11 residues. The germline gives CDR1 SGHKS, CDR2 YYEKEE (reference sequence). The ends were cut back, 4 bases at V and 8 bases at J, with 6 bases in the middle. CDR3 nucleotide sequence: TGTGCCAGCAGCGGGGGGGAAAAACTGTTTTTT. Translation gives CASSGGEKLFF.

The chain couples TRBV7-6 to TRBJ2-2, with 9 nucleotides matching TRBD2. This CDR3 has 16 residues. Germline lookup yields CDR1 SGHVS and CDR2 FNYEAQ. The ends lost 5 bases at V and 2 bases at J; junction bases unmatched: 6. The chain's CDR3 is CASSPPAGGNTGELFF. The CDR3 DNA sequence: TGTGCCAGCAGCCCCCCAGCGGGGGGTAACACCGGGGAGCTGTTTTTT.

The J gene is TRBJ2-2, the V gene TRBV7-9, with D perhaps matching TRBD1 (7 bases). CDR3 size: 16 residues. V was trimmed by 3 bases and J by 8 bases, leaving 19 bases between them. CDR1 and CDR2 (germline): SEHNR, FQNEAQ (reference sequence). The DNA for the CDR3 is TGTGCCAGCAGCTTCAGCAGGGGGGTACTGGCTGGGGAGCTGTTTTTT. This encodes CASSFSRGVLAGELFF.

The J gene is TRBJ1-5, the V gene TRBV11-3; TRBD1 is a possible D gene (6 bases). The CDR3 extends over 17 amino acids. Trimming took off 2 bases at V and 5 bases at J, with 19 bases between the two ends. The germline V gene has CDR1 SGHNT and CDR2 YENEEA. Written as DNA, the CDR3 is TGTGCCAGCAGCTTAACTCCAACAGGGTTTTGCGATCAGCCCCAGCATTTT. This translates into CASSLTPTGFCDQPQHF.

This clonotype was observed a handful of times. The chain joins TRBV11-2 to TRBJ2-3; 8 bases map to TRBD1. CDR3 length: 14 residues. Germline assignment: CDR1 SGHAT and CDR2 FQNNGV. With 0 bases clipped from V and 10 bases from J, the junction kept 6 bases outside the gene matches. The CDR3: CASSLDIRQGSQYF. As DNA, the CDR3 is TGTGCCAGCAGCTTAGACATAAGACAGGGGTCGCAGTATTTT.

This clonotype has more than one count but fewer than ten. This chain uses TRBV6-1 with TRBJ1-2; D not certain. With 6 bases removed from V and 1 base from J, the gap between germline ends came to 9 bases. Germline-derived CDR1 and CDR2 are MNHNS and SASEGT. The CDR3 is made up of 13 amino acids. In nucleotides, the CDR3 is TGTGCCAGCAGAAAAACACTTAACTATGGCTACACCTTC. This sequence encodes CASRKTLNYGYTF.

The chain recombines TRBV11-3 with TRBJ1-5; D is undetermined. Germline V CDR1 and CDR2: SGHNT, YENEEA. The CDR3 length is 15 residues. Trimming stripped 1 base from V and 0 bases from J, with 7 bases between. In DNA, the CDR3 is TGTGCCAGCAGCTTAGGAGGGTCTAGCAATCAGCCCCAGCATTTT. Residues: CASSLGGSSNQPQHF.

The DNA for the CDR3 is TGTGCCAGCTCACCACGTGCAGGGGAGAACACTGAAGCTTTCTTT. It is translated as CASSPRAGENTEAFF. The chain has TRBV18 and TRBJ1-1; D perhaps matches TRBD1 (6 bases). This CDR3 spans 15 amino acids. CDR1 KGHSH and CDR2 LQKENI come from the germline V gene. The ends were cut back, 1 base at V and 1 base at J, with 10 bases in the middle.

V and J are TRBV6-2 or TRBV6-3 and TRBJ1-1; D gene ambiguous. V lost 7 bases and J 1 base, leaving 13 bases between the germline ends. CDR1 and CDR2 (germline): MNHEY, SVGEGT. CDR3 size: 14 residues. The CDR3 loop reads CASTWGAPNTEAFF. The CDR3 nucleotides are TGTGCCAGCACGTGGGGTGCTCCGAACACTGAAGCTTTCTTT.

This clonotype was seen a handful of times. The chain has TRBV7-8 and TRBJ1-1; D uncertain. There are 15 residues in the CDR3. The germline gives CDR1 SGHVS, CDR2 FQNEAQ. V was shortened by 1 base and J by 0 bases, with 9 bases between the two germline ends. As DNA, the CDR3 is TGTGCCAGCAGCTTAGGGGTGATCATGAACACTGAAGCTTTCTTT. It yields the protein CASSLGVIMNTEAFF.

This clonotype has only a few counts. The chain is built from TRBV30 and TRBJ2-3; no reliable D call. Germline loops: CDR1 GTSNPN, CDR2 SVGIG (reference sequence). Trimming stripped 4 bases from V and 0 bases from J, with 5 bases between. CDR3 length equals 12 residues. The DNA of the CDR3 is TGTGCCTGGACCCTTAGCACAGATACGCAGTATTTT. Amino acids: CAWTLSTDTQYF.

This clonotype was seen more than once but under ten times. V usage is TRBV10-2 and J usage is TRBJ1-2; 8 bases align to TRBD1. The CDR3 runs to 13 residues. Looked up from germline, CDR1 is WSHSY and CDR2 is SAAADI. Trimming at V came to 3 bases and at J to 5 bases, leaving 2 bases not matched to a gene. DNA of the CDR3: TGCGCCAGCAGTGATCAGGGGGCGTATGGCTACACCTTC. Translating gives CASSDQGAYGYTF.